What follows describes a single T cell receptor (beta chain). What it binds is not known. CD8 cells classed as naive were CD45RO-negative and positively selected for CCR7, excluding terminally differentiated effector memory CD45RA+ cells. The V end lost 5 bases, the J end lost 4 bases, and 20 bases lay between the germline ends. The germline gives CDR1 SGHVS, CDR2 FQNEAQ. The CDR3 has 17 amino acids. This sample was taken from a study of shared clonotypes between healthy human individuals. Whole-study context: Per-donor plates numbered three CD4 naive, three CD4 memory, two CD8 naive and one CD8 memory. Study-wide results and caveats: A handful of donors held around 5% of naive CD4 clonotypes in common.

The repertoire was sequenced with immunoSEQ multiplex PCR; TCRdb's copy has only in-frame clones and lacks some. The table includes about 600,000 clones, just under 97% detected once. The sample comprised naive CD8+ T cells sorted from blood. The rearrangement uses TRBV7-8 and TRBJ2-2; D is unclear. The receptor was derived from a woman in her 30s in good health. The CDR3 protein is CASSSPASVGPTGELFF. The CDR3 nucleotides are TGTGCCAGCAGCAGCCCAGCGTCGGTCGGCCCCACCGGGGAGCTGTTTTTT.